A single sample gave rise to the 27 T cell receptor beta chains below, sequenced in a study of technical replicates of blood from a handful of donors. The assay was immunoSEQ multiplex PCR, and TCRdb's table has in-frame clones only and misses some. The sample contains 65,000 to 85,000 clones, around 96% of which appear only once. The specimen sequenced was T cells isolated from PBMCs. Source of these receptors: a human donor in good health.

The V call is TRBV11-2, the J call TRBJ2-5; TRBD2 aligns across 15 bases. With V trimmed by 5 bases and J by 5 bases, 6 bases remained unmatched. Germline V gene sequence: CDR1 SGHAT, CDR2 FQNNGV. The CDR3 spans 16 residues. CDR3 nucleotides: TGTGCCAGCAGCGTCGGGACTAGCGGGGGGTGGGAGACCCAGTACTTC. This sequence encodes CASSVGTSGGWETQYF.

This clone has only a few counts. J is TRBJ1-2 and V is TRBV6-5; D is possibly TRBD1 (6 bases). Looked up from germline, CDR1 is MNHEY and CDR2 is SVGAGI. Trimming shortened V by 5 bases and J by 7 bases, and 14 bases separated the two germline ends. There are 13 residues in the CDR3. CDR3 coding DNA: TGTGCCAGCAGTCGGCAGGGGAAAGGTGGCTACACCTTC. It specifies CASSRQGKGGYTF.

This chain links TRBV19 with TRBJ2-5; the D gene is possibly TRBD1 (6 bases). The V and J ends lost 6 bases and 2 bases respectively, with 13 bases between them. CDR3 size: 14 residues. Looked up from germline, CDR1 is LNHDA and CDR2 is SQIVND (reference sequence). The CDR3 DNA sequence: TGTGCCAGTAGCCACAGGGTGAAACAAGAGACCCAGTACTTC. Protein: CASSHRVKQETQYF.

The CDR3 DNA sequence: TGTGCCAGTAGTATCAGGGATGATGGCTACACCTTC. This codes for CASSIRDDGYTF. The chain recombines TRBV19 with TRBJ1-2, with D perhaps TRBD1 (5 bases). CDR3 length equals 12 residues. The V gene lost 3 bases and the J gene lost 6 bases, with 8 bases spanning the gap. Looked up from germline, CDR1 is LNHDA and CDR2 is SQIVND (reference sequence).

This chain links TRBV6-5 with TRBJ2-7; 11 positions agree with TRBD2. The CDR3 is 16 residues long. The trim removed 2 bases at V and 3 bases at J, leaving 6 bases unmatched. Germline CDR1 is MNHEY and CDR2 is SVGAGI. The CDR3 loop reads CASSYPGLAGYYEQYF. DNA of the CDR3: TGTGCCAGCAGTTACCCCGGACTAGCGGGTTACTACGAGCAGTACTTC.

This sequence joins TRBV28 and TRBJ2-3; D is undetermined. V lost 8 bases to trimming and J lost 5 bases, with 5 bases between them. CDR1 and CDR2 (germline): MDHEN, SYDVKM. The CDR3 length is 10 residues. The CDR3 nucleotides are TGTGCCAGCTCGGGAGATACGCAGTATTTT. Its translation: CASSGDTQYF.

The genes are TRBV5-1 and TRBJ2-1; TRBD2 aligns across 8 bases. Germline V gives CDR1 SGHRS, CDR2 YFSETQ. The trim removed 5 bases at V and 7 bases at J, leaving 11 bases unmatched. CDR3 length: 15 amino acids. This chain's CDR3 is CASSLPERGLNEQFF. CDR3 in DNA: TGCGCCAGCAGTCTTCCCGAGCGGGGGCTGAATGAGCAGTTCTTC.

The chain joins TRBV19 to TRBJ1-5; perhaps TRBD1 as D (6 bases). V lost 0 bases and J 3 bases, leaving 12 bases between the germline ends. CDR1 LNHDA and CDR2 SQIVND come from the germline V gene (reference sequence). There are 16 residues in the CDR3. The CDR3 coding sequence is TGTGCCAGTAGTATAGATGAGTGGGACAACAATCAGCCCCAGCATTTT. Residues: CASSIDEWDNNQPQHF.

Of note for this clone: One junction end does not reproduce the germline sequence, and a read error may be involved. The chain couples TRBV27 to TRBJ2-7, with D possibly TRBD1 on 6 matching bases. The CDR3 loop spans 14 amino acids. From germline, CDR1 is MNHEY and CDR2 SMNVEV (reference sequence). The CDR3 spells CASSFGQISYEQYF. CDR3 nucleotides: TGTGCCAGTAGTTTCGGACAGATCTCCTACGAGCAGTACTTC.

The V call is TRBV19, the J call TRBJ1-6, with 7 nucleotides matching TRBD1. Germline loops: CDR1 LNHDA, CDR2 SQIVND (reference sequence). J was trimmed by 7 bases and V by 3 bases; bases with no gene match: 6. The CDR3 has 15 amino acids. In DNA, the CDR3 is TGTGCCAGTAGTATTGAGGGGGCTGGGAATTCACCCCTCCACTTT. Translation gives CASSIEGAGNSPLHF.

The J gene is TRBJ2-1, the V gene TRBV6-5; 8 bases align to TRBD2. The V segment lost 6 bases and the J segment 5 bases; nucleotides outside the gene matches: 6. CDR1 and CDR2 from the germline V gene are MNHEY and SVGAGI. The CDR3 covers 14 residues. DNA of the CDR3: TGTGCCAGCAGACGACTAGCGACCAACAATGAGCAGTTCTTC. Encoded protein: CASRRLATNNEQFF.

The chain is built from TRBV2 and TRBJ2-7; 7 nucleotides align to TRBD1. The CDR3 length is 15 residues. V lost 6 bases to trimming and J lost 3 bases; unmatched junction nucleotides: 11. Germline lookup yields CDR1 SNHLY and CDR2 FYNNEI. This chain's CDR3 is CASRKPGTENYEQYF. Here the CDR3 DNA reads TGTGCCAGCAGAAAGCCCGGGACAGAAAACTACGAGCAGTACTTC.

This clone occurred once. The chain employs TRBV29-1 and TRBJ2-5, with 8 bases matching TRBD2. V dropped 7 bases and J dropped 6; count of bases not matched to a gene: 13. In germline, CDR1 is SQVTM, CDR2 ANQGSEA. The CDR3 is made up of 14 amino acids. The CDR3 reads CSAPSGGSGKTQYF. The DNA for the CDR3 is TGCAGCGCACCCAGCGGGGGCTCAGGAAAGACCCAGTACTTC.

The chain couples TRBV28 to TRBJ2-2; 7 nucleotides align to TRBD2. Germline trimming cut 6 bases from V and 7 bases from J; bases unmatched to any gene: 8. The CDR3 has 14 amino acids. CDR1 is MDHEN, CDR2 SYDVKM, per germline. CDR3 coding DNA: TGTGCCAGCAGCTTGGGGGGGGTTGGCGGGGAGCTGTTTTTT. Amino acid sequence: CASSLGGVGGELFF.

The V and J genes are TRBV27 and TRBJ2-6, with TRBD1 matching 12 bases. From germline, CDR1 is MNHEY and CDR2 SMNVEV (reference sequence). Losses at the gene ends were 2 bases for V and 2 bases for J; bases not matched to a gene: 1. The CDR3 runs to 17 residues. For the CDR3, the DNA is TGTGCCAGCAGTTTAGGGACAGGGGGCGCTGGGGCCAACGTCCTGACTTTC. Translated: CASSLGTGGAGANVLTF.

This chain links TRBV5-4 with TRBJ1-1; 7 bases are shared with TRBD1. J lost 4 bases, V lost 4 bases, and 7 bases had no gene match. The CDR3 length is 14 residues. Germline V gene data show CDR1 as SGHNT and CDR2 as YYREEE (reference sequence). The CDR3 sequence: CASSIGQDGTEAFF. The CDR3 DNA sequence: TGTGCCAGCAGCATCGGACAGGATGGCACTGAAGCTTTCTTT.

V and J are TRBV6-5 and TRBJ2-7; the D gene is possibly TRBD2 (6 bases). This CDR3 is built from 15 residues. The V and J ends lost 6 bases and 4 bases respectively, with 19 bases between them. CDR1 is MNHEY, CDR2 SVGAGI, per germline. CDR3 sequence reads: CASSLGGPNGYEQYF. The CDR3 coding sequence is TGTGCCAGCAGCCTCGGGGGACCCAATGGTTACGAGCAGTACTTC.

The V gene is TRBV4-2, the J gene TRBJ1-4; 7 bases line up with TRBD1. The V segment lost 0 bases and the J segment 3 bases; nucleotides outside the gene matches: 7. CDR1 LGHNA and CDR2 YNFKEQ come from the germline V gene. There are 17 residues in the CDR3. The CDR3 DNA follows: TGTGCCAGCAGCCAAGAAGGGACAGCAGACGCTAATGAAAAACTGTTTTTT. It yields the protein CASSQEGTADANEKLFF.

The V call is TRBV5-6, the J call TRBJ2-2; TRBD2 agrees at 11 bases. The CDR3 contains 17 residues. Germline V gene data show CDR1 as SGHDT and CDR2 as YYEEEE. The V and J ends lost 7 bases and 1 base, in that order; junction bases with no gene match: 9. The CDR3 nucleotides are TGTGCCAGCCGGGGGCTAGCGGGGGGCTTGAACACCGGGGAGCTGTTTTTT. This translates into CASRGLAGGLNTGELFF. Full variable domain (missing parts from reference TRBV5-6 and TRBJ2-2): DAGVTQSPTHLIKTRGQQVTLRCSPKSGHDTVSWYQQALGQGPQFIFQYYEEEERQRGNFPDRFSGHQFPNYSSELNVNALLLGDSALYLCASRGLAGGLNTGELFFGEGSRLTVL.

This clone was seen once. The chain combines TRBV6-6 with TRBJ2-5, with D possibly matching TRBD1 (6 bases). This CDR3 region has 12 residues. CDR1 and CDR2 (germline): MNHNY, SVGAGI (reference sequence). The V gene lost 8 bases and the J gene lost 4 bases, with 11 bases spanning the gap. The DNA for the CDR3 is TGTGCCAGCTCACAGGGTCTAGAGACCCAGTACTTC. It codes for CASSQGLETQYF.

Regarding this clone: At one of its ends the junction is not consistent with the germline gene, which may arise from a read error. The chain joins TRBV6-6 to TRBJ1-2, with TRBD1 identical over 7 bases. Germline CDR1 MNHNY, CDR2 SVGAGI (reference sequence). This CDR3 is built from 13 residues. The CDR3: CASSSPITGVAGF. As DNA, the CDR3 is TGTGCCAGCAGTTCTCCCATCACAGGGGTAGCTGGGTTC.

This rearrangement joins TRBV19 to TRBJ2-1; 11 bases are shared with TRBD2. This CDR3 contains 16 residues. V was pared by 1 base and J by 9 bases, with 8 bases of the junction left unmatched. Germline loops: CDR1 LNHDA, CDR2 SQIVND (reference sequence). The CDR3: CASSIGLAGTGGEQFF. The CDR3 region has the DNA TGTGCCAGTAGTATAGGACTAGCGGGAACTGGGGGTGAGCAGTTCTTC.

The V gene is TRBV18, the J gene TRBJ1-5; tentative D call: TRBD1 (5 bases). CDR1 is KGHSH and CDR2 is LQKENI in the germline V gene. This CDR3 is 14 amino acids long. The germline V and J ends were trimmed by 2 bases and 4 bases, with 9 bases remaining between them. The CDR3 reads CASSPRQHNQPQHF. In nucleotides, the CDR3 is TGTGCCAGCTCACCAAGACAGCATAATCAGCCCCAGCATTTT.

This clone is a singleton in its sample. This chain uses TRBV30 with TRBJ2-1, with D unclear. The length of the CDR3 is 11 residues. CDR1 GTSNPN and CDR2 SVGIG come from the germline V gene (reference sequence). Trimming took off 1 base at V and 6 bases at J, with 4 bases between the two ends. The CDR3 nucleotides are TGTGCCTGGAGTGCTCGCAATGAGCAGTTCTTC. Translating it yields CAWSARNEQFF. Together with reference TRBV30 and TRBJ2-1, the CDR3 gives the full variable domain: SQTIHQWPATLVQPVGSPLSLECTVEGTSNPNLYWYRQAAGRGLQLLFYSVGIGQISSEVPQNLSASRPQDRQFILSSKKLLLSDSGFYLCAWSARNEQFFGPGTRLTVL.

This clone was seen a handful of times. This rearrangement joins TRBV4-1 to TRBJ2-4, with 12 bases identical to TRBD1. Trimming cost V 0 bases and J 1 base; bases outside gene matches: 13. CDR3 size: 21 residues. CDR1 and CDR2 from the germline V gene are MGHRA and YSYEKL. In nucleotides, the CDR3 is TGCGCCAGCAGCCAAGATCAATCGGGACAGGGGGCCTGGGGGGCCAAAAACATTCAGTACTTC. It codes for CASSQDQSGQGAWGAKNIQYF.

Only one count was recorded for this clone. The rearrangement links TRBV7-9 to TRBJ2-3, with a tentative D call TRBD2 (6 bases). Per the germline V gene, CDR1 is SEHNR and CDR2 is FQNEAQ (reference sequence). Trimming cost V 11 bases and J 0 bases, with 18 bases left between them. This CDR3 contains 15 residues. This chain's CDR3 is CAQLIYSGSTDTQYF. The CDR3 DNA follows: TGTGCCCAGCTTATATATAGCGGTAGCACAGATACGCAGTATTTT. The variable domain in full, with the rest retrieved from reference TRBV7-9 and TRBJ2-3, is DTGVSQNPRHKITKRGQNVTFRCDPISEHNRLYWYRQTLGQGPEFLTYFQNEAQLEKSRLLSDRFSAERPKGSFSTLEIQRTEQGDSAMYLCAQLIYSGSTDTQYFGPGTRLTVL.

The chain combines TRBV29-1 with TRBJ2-5; D gene ambiguous. Deletions cut 7 bases from V and 5 bases from J, with 2 bases between. CDR1 SQVTM and CDR2 ANQGSEA come from the germline V gene. This CDR3 is built from 8 residues. The CDR3 sequence is CSAETQYF. The CDR3 DNA follows: TGCAGCGCGGAGACCCAGTACTTC.